These 29 T cell receptor beta chains were sequenced from one sample in a study of OX40 agonist ivuxolimab in advanced cancers. The protocol was immunoSEQ multiplex PCR, while the TCRdb copy is restricted to in-frame clones and leaves out a portion. Of 50,000 or so clones detected, 65% to 90% appear once; the ten largest clones hold roughly 2.6%. The specimen comprised CD4+ or CD8+ T cells sorted from blood, sampled in a trial of the OX40 agonist ivuxolimab. These receptors were obtained from an adult with an advanced solid tumor such as melanoma, head and neck, liver or kidney cancer.

The genes are TRBV6-6 and TRBJ2-3; D is ambiguous. Trimming removed 7 bases from V and 2 bases from J, with 7 bases in between. The CDR3 covers 12 residues. Germline loops: CDR1 MNHNY, CDR2 SVGAGI (reference sequence). CDR3 protein: CASKLTTDTQYF. CDR3 coding DNA: TGTGCCAGCAAATTAACCACAGATACGCAGTATTTT.

The chain couples TRBV30 to TRBJ1-2; perhaps TRBD1 as D (6 bases). Trimming pared 2 bases from V and 4 bases from J, leaving 14 bases between. The germline CDR1 and CDR2 sequences are GTSNPN and SVGIG (reference sequence). The CDR3 length is 14 residues. CDR3 loop: CAWSHRGVGYGYTF. CDR3 in DNA: TGTGCCTGGAGTCATAGGGGGGTAGGCTATGGCTACACCTTC.

The chain's CDR3 is CASSMEGKAGNTIYF. CDR3 in DNA: TGTGCCAGCAGCATGGAGGGAAAGGCTGGAAACACCATATATTTT. The chain combines TRBV21-1 with TRBJ1-3. TRBV21-1 is labeled a pseudogene. The CDR3 is 15 amino acids.

The V and J genes are TRBV6-1 and TRBJ1-2; the D gene is possibly TRBD1 (5 bases). The ends were cut back, 1 base at V and 5 bases at J, with 20 bases in the middle. CDR1 MNHNS and CDR2 SASEGT come from the germline V gene. CDR3 length: 17 amino acids. As DNA, the CDR3 is TGTGCCAGCAGTGAAGGTATTAGGGAGGGGTTCCTGTATGGCTACACCTTC. Encoded protein: CASSEGIREGFLYGYTF.

This chain joins TRBV7-9 and TRBJ1-1; D is ambiguous. Germline lookup yields CDR1 SEHNR and CDR2 FQNEAQ (reference sequence). CDR3 length: 17 amino acids. Between the trimmed V and J ends, which lost 0 bases and 1 base, there was a span of 15 bases. The CDR3 nucleotides read TGTGCCAGCAGCTTAGCGCATCAGAGCTCAGGGAACACTGAAGCTTTCTTT. It specifies CASSLAHQSSGNTEAFF.

This chain uses TRBV30 with TRBJ1-2, with 11 bases lining up with TRBD1. The CDR3 is 14 residues long. J lost 7 bases, V lost 0 bases, and 4 bases had no gene match. From germline, CDR1 is GTSNPN and CDR2 SVGIG (reference sequence). CDR3 DNA: TGTGCCTGGAGTGTAGGGACAGGGGGGAGTGGCTACACCTTC. Its protein product is CAWSVGTGGSGYTF.

About this clone: Its ends do not fully match the called genes, so a read error is possible. The genes are TRBV29-1 and TRBJ1-2; possibly TRBD1 for D (5 bases). Germline CDR1 is SQVTM and CDR2 is ANQGSEA. The CDR3 sequence is 14 residues long. The CDR3 reads CSAERDGEGYGYTF. CDR3 DNA sequence: TGCAGCGCTGAACGGGACGGAGAGGGCTATGGCTACACCTTC.

This chain joins TRBV19 and TRBJ1-1; D ambiguous. The CDR3 loop spans 16 amino acids. The V gene's germline CDR1 is LNHDA and CDR2 SQIVND (reference sequence). The ends were cut back, 6 bases at V and 0 bases at J, with 17 bases in the middle. Written as DNA, the CDR3 is TGTGCCAGTAGACCCACATTTACAGCCTTGAACACTGAAGCTTTCTTT. Its translation is CASRPTFTALNTEAFF.

This CDR3 reads CAWSRRDTAYNEKLFF. The DNA of the CDR3 is TGTGCCTGGAGTCGACGCGATACGGCCTATAATGAAAAACTGTTTTTT. V is TRBV30 and J is TRBJ1-4; no reliable D call. Per germline, CDR1 GTSNPN and CDR2 SVGIG (reference sequence). This CDR3 is 16 amino acids long. V was clipped by 2 bases and J by 4 bases, with 17 bases between them.

The chain combines TRBV19 with TRBJ1-2; 10 nucleotides match TRBD1. The CDR3 runs to 15 residues. Germline CDR1 reads LNHDA; CDR2 reads SQIVND (reference sequence). V shed 8 bases, J shed 6 bases, and the junction held 12 bases outside the gene matches. CDR3 in amino acids: CASRDRGHGVDGYTF. The CDR3, as DNA: TGTGCCAGTCGGGACAGGGGCCATGGTGTCGATGGCTACACCTTC.

This chain joins TRBV6-5 and TRBJ1-2; possible D gene TRBD1, 5 bases. Trimming left V 0 bases short and J 4 bases short, with 15 bases between. This CDR3 has 16 amino acids. CDR1 is MNHEY, CDR2 SVGAGI, per germline. DNA of the CDR3: TGTGCCAGCAGTTACTCGAAACGGGGCGCTACCTATGGCTACACCTTC. This sequence encodes CASSYSKRGATYGYTF.

The chain combines TRBV6-5 with TRBJ1-5, with TRBD1 as a possible D gene (5 bases). Trimming took 8 bases from V and 3 from J, leaving 11 bases between them. The CDR3 is 13 residues long. Germline V gene lookup returns CDR1 MNHEY and CDR2 SVGAGI. The CDR3 loop reads CASSGTINQPQHF. In DNA, the CDR3 is TGTGCCAGCTCAGGGACCATCAATCAGCCCCAGCATTTT.

This clone was seen a few times. This CDR3 is CASRRGGPTDTQYF. In DNA, the CDR3 is TGTGCCAGCCGAAGGGGGGGCCCGACAGATACGCAGTATTTT. The V and J genes are TRBV19 and TRBJ2-3; D is possibly TRBD2 (7 bases). The CDR3 covers 14 residues. Germline CDR1 LNHDA, CDR2 SQIVND (reference sequence). The germline V and J ends were trimmed by 9 bases and 3 bases, with 16 bases remaining between them.

The V call is TRBV10-3, the J call TRBJ2-7; D may match TRBD1 or TRBD2 (6 bases each). Trimming took 0 bases from V and 4 from J, leaving 13 bases between them. This CDR3 is 15 amino acids long. Germline CDR1 ENHRY, CDR2 SYGVKD. The CDR3 spells CAISESQGGLYEQYF. CDR3 DNA sequence: TGTGCCATCAGTGAGTCACAGGGAGGTCTGTACGAGCAGTACTTC.

CDR3 sequence: CASSTTGTGPYEQYF. The CDR3 DNA reads TGTGCCAGCAGCACCACCGGGACAGGGCCCTACGAGCAGTACTTC. The chain uses TRBV7-9 and TRBJ2-7, with 9 bases matching TRBD1. V lost 5 bases, J lost 2 bases, and 7 bases stayed unmatched. CDR1 and CDR2 from the germline V gene are SEHNR and FQNEAQ (reference sequence). CDR3 size: 15 residues.

This clone has only a few counts. The chain combines TRBV18 with TRBJ1-1; TRBD1 aligns across 7 bases. Germline values: CDR1 KGHSH, CDR2 LQKENI. The CDR3 has 15 residues. J was trimmed by 0 bases and V by 2 bases; bases with no gene match: 3. The CDR3: CASSPNRGLNTEAFF. In nucleotides, the CDR3 is TGTGCCAGCTCACCAAACAGGGGATTGAACACTGAAGCTTTCTTT.

J is TRBJ1-2 and V is TRBV29-1; a possible D gene is TRBD1 (5 bases). Germline V gene sequence: CDR1 SQVTM, CDR2 ANQGSEA. The CDR3 runs to 16 residues. The germline V and J ends were trimmed by 3 bases and 0 bases, with 17 bases remaining between them. CDR3 DNA: TGCAGCGTTGATACCAGGGACTTACCAGCTAACTATGGCTACACCTTC. It encodes CSVDTRDLPANYGYTF.

The DNA for the CDR3 is TGTGCCAGTAGTAACCCCGCCTACGAGCAGTACTTC. Amino acid sequence: CASSNPAYEQYF. The chain recombines TRBV19 with TRBJ2-7; D remains ambiguous. Germline CDR1 LNHDA, CDR2 SQIVND (reference sequence). V shed 4 bases and J shed 2 bases, with 6 bases lying between them. The CDR3 is made up of 12 amino acids.

This clone has a handful of counts. The chain has TRBV19 and TRBJ2-2; 7 bases agree with TRBD2. Trimming cost V 5 bases and J 8 bases; bases outside gene matches: 8. CDR1 is LNHDA and CDR2 is SQIVND in the germline V gene (reference sequence). The CDR3 spans 14 residues. For the CDR3, the DNA is TGTGCCAGTAGTCCGCTAGCGGAGAGAGGGGAGCTGTTTTTT. Its protein is CASSPLAERGELFF.

This clone was seen a few times. CDR3 DNA sequence: TGTGCCAGCAGCTTAGCCCCTGGCCCTGGGGAGCTGTTTTTT. It encodes CASSLAPGPGELFF. The V call is TRBV7-6, the J call TRBJ2-2, with D uncertain. With 0 bases removed from V and 8 bases from J, the gap between germline ends came to 10 bases. The CDR3 has 14 residues. In germline, CDR1 is SGHVS, CDR2 FNYEAQ.

CDR3 sequence reads: CAISDGGYYEQYF. The CDR3, as DNA: TGTGCCATCAGTGACGGGGGATACTACGAGCAGTACTTC. The J gene is TRBJ2-7, the V gene TRBV10-3, with D possibly matching TRBD2 (6 bases). Germline values: CDR1 ENHRY, CDR2 SYGVKD. This CDR3 has 13 amino acids. V was shortened by 3 bases and J by 3 bases, with 9 bases between the two germline ends.

The chain combines TRBV6-6 with TRBJ2-7; 11 nucleotides line up with TRBD1. J was trimmed by 1 base and V by 6 bases; bases with no gene match: 5. The germline V gene encodes CDR1 MNHNY and CDR2 SVGAGI (reference sequence). This CDR3 spans 15 amino acids. The CDR3 DNA sequence: TGTGCCAGCAGCCAAGGGACAGGGGGTTCCTACGAGCAGTACTTC. This sequence encodes CASSQGTGGSYEQYF.

This rearrangement joins TRBV4-1 to TRBJ2-1, with TRBD2 matching 9 bases. The ends lost 4 bases at V and 2 bases at J; junction bases unmatched: 3. CDR1 and CDR2 from the germline V gene are MGHRA and YSYEKL. The CDR3 loop spans 15 amino acids. CDR3 sequence: CASSLTSGPYNEQFF. In nucleotides, the CDR3 is TGCGCCAGCAGCCTGACTAGCGGACCCTACAATGAGCAGTTCTTC.

The rearrangement links TRBV27 to TRBJ1-1; D not certain. CDR1 and CDR2 (germline): MNHEY, SMNVEV (reference sequence). The V gene lost 2 bases and the J gene lost 4 bases, with 20 bases spanning the gap. The CDR3 is 17 residues long. CDR3 in amino acids: CASSLNGQAPLSTEAFF. The CDR3 DNA is TGTGCCAGCAGTTTAAACGGGCAGGCCCCATTGAGCACTGAAGCTTTCTTT.

This clone showed up just a few times. The J gene is TRBJ2-6, the V gene TRBV4-1, with no clear D. V was clipped by 4 bases and J by 1 base, with 11 bases between them. In germline, CDR1 is MGHRA, CDR2 YSYEKL. CDR3 length: 16 amino acids. CDR3 loop: CASSPYSVSGANVLTF. The CDR3 DNA reads TGCGCCAGCAGCCCCTATTCCGTTTCTGGGGCCAACGTCCTGACTTTC.

The chain joins TRBV5-1 to TRBJ2-3, with 11 positions matching TRBD2. The V and J ends lost 4 bases and 5 bases, in that order; junction bases with no gene match: 3. The germline V gene has CDR1 SGHRS and CDR2 YFSETQ. The CDR3 length is 14 residues. The CDR3 bases are TGCGCCAGCAGCGTGACTAGCGGGGTAGATACGCAGTATTTT. Translating gives CASSVTSGVDTQYF.

The chain carries TRBV6-4 and TRBJ2-5, with 9 bases identical to TRBD2. The assigned J gene may be wrong: the sequence end matches TRBJ2-7 better. This CDR3 region has 15 residues. Germline V gives CDR1 MRHNA, CDR2 SNTAGT. The CDR3 sequence is CASSDSWRGGYEQYF. The CDR3 region has the DNA TGTGCCAGCAGTGACTCTTGGCGGGGGGGATACGAGCAGTACTTC.

As DNA, the CDR3 is TGTGCCAGCAGTCAGGGTATAATGAACTATGGCTACACCTTC. Protein sequence: CASSQGIMNYGYTF. The chain carries TRBV6-5 and TRBJ1-2; D is perhaps TRBD1 (5 bases). The germline V gene encodes CDR1 MNHEY and CDR2 SVGAGI. V was cut by 5 bases and J by 2 bases, with 12 bases left in between. The CDR3 sequence is 14 residues long.

The genes are TRBV18 and TRBJ1-1, with TRBD1 matching 7 bases. The CDR3 runs to 14 residues. V gave up 5 bases and J gave up 6 bases; unmatched junction bases: 9. Germline V gene data show CDR1 as KGHSH and CDR2 as LQKENI. CDR3 nucleotide sequence: TGTGCCAGCTCAACGGGACAGTCGAGCGCTGAAGCTTTCTTT. Its translation: CASSTGQSSAEAFF.